The sample holds a few counts of the clone carrying this T cell receptor beta chain. TCRdb ran MiXCR on the reads and lists one entry per CDR3 protein. Of around 310,000 distinct CDR3 sequences in the sample, 15% to 20% are singletons; the top ten hold around 12%. The CDR3 sequence is 15 residues long. The germline V gene has CDR1 KGHSH and CDR2 LQKENI. Trimming shortened V by 3 bases and J by 7 bases, and 13 bases separated the two germline ends. The sample is drawn from a study of T cell repertoires in cytomegalovirus infection. Study in general: Indicated by public TCR beta signatures were CMV infection and matching HLA type.

The TCR comes from a human donor in good health (CMV status not recorded). Some clones in this sample may be carry-over from other donors' samples. Sequenced sample: PBMCs. This sequence joins TRBV18 and TRBJ1-6, with D perhaps TRBD1 (5 bases). This CDR3 is CASSPSTVPNSPLHF. In DNA, the CDR3 is TGTGCCAGCTCACCGTCGACAGTTCCGAATTCACCCCTCCACTTT.